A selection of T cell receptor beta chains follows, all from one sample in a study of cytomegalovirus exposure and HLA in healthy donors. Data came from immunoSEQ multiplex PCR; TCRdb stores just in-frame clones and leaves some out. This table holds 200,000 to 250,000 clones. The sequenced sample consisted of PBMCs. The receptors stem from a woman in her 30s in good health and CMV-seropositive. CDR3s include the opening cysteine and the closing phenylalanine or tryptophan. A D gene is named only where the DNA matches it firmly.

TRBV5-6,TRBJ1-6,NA,CASSLGHPFSPLHF,TGTGCCAGCAGCTTGGGACATCCCTTTTCACCCCTCCACTTT
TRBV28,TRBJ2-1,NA,CASSLVRSGNEQFF,TGTGCCAGCAGTTTAGTTAGATCGGGCAATGAGCAGTTCTTC
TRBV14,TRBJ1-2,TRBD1,CASSLGQGKFWYTF,TGTGCCAGCAGCCTGGGACAGGGGAAGTTTTGGTACACCTTC
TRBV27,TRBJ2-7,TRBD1,CASSWIRRDRGDYEQYF,TGTGCCAGCAGTTGGATAAGAAGGGACAGGGGGGACTACGAGCAGTACTTC
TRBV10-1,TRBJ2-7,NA,CASSGSTTVPSYEQYF,TGCGCCAGCAGTGGGTCGACGACAGTTCCCTCCTACGAGCAGTACTTC
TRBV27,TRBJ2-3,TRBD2,CASSPAGAADTQYF,TGTGCCAGCAGTCCAGCGGGAGCAGCAGATACGCAGTATTTT
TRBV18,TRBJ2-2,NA,CASSPQDFITGELFF,TGTGCCAGCTCACCACAGGACTTCATCACCGGGGAGCTGTTTTTT
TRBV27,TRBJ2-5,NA,CASSLHTSTLFETQYF,TGTGCCAGCAGTTTACATACTAGCACCCTTTTTGAGACCCAGTACTTC
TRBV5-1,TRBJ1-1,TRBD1,CASSFGTGGTEAFF,TGCGCCAGCAGCTTTGGGACAGGGGGCACTGAAGCTTTCTTT
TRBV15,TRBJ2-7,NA,CATSNGDSPSEQYF,TGTGCCACCAGCAATGGGGACTCGCCCTCCGAGCAGTACTTC
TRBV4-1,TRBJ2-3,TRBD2,CASSPSGGRRDTQYF,TGCGCCAGCAGCCCAAGCGGGGGAAGGAGAGATACGCAGTATTTT
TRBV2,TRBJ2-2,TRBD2,CASTPGLAGGYTGELFF,TGTGCCAGCACTCCGGGACTAGCGGGGGGCTACACCGGGGAGCTGTTTTTT
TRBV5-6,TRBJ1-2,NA,CASSLPGLNYGYTF,TGTGCCAGCAGCTTGCCGGGACTGAACTATGGCTACACCTTC
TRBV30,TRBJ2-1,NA,CACPPASGGHNEQFF,TGTGCCTGCCCCCCGGCTAGTGGGGGCCACAATGAGCAGTTCTTC
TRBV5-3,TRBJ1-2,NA,CARRPSGSPGYTF,TGTGCCAGAAGGCCTTCCGGGAGCCCTGGCTACACCTTC
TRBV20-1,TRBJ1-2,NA,CSAAEYYGYTF,TGTAGTGCTGCGGAGTACTATGGCTACACCTTC
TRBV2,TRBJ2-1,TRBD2,CASSELAGGGNEQFF,TGTGCCAGCAGTGAATTAGCGGGAGGGGGGAATGAGCAGTTCTTC
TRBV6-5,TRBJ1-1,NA,CASTFGGKNTEAFF,TGTGCCAGCACCTTTGGGGGGAAGAACACTGAAGCTTTCTTT
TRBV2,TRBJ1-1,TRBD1,CATQNRDRLNTEAFF,TGTGCCACCCAGAATCGGGACAGGTTGAACACTGAAGCTTTCTTT
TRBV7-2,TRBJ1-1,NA,CASSLAAGQPNTEAFF,TGTGCCAGCAGCTTAGCTGCCGGACAGCCGAACACTGAAGCTTTCTTT
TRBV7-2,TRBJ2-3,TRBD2,CASSLSGGTDTQYF,TGTGCCAGCAGCTTAAGCGGGGGAACAGATACGCAGTATTTT
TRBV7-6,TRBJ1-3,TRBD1,CASSRTGLSSGNTIYF,TGTGCCAGCAGCCGGACAGGGCTTTCCTCTGGAAACACCATATATTTT
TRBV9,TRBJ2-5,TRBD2,CASSVSGSIETQYF,TGTGCCAGCAGCGTCAGCGGGAGTATTGAGACCCAGTACTTC
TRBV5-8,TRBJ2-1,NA,CASTPFVAKNEQFF,TGTGCCAGCACCCCGTTTGTAGCAAAGAATGAGCAGTTCTTC
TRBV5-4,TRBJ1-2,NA,CASSQTVSPYGYTF,TGTGCCAGCAGCCAGACAGTTTCCCCCTATGGCTACACCTTC
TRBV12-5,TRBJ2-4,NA,CASGLEGKNIQYF,TGTGCTAGTGGTTTGGAGGGGAAAAACATTCAGTACTTC
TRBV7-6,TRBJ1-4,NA,CASSLDPYRATNEKLFF,TGTGCCAGCAGCTTAGATCCTTACAGAGCAACTAATGAAAAACTGTTTTTT
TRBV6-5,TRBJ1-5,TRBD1,CASTSDRASYQPQHF,TGTGCCAGCACCTCCGACAGGGCCAGCTATCAGCCCCAGCATTTT